Following are 9 T cell receptor beta chains from one sample sequenced in a study of OX40 agonist ivuxolimab in advanced cancers. Measured with immunoSEQ multiplex PCR; TCRdb has only the in-frame clones, and not every one. The sample consists of tens of thousands of clones, roughly 89% of them appearing once. The starting material was CD4+ or CD8+ T cells sorted from blood, obtained in a trial of the OX40 agonist ivuxolimab. The receptor source for this set is an adult with an advanced solid tumor such as melanoma, head and neck, liver or kidney cancer.

This clone was counted once. CDR3 residues: CASSLSARGDTQYF. The CDR3 bases are TGTGCCAGCAGCTTATCTGCTCGGGGTGATACGCAGTATTTT. This chain links TRBV7-2 with TRBJ2-3; maybe TRBD2 (5 bases). The V end lost 2 bases, the J end lost 6 bases, and 12 bases lay between the germline ends. The CDR3 contains 14 residues. Germline V lookup: CDR1 SGHTA, CDR2 FQGNSA.

The genes are TRBV5-1 and TRBJ1-1; D not certain. Trimming took 0 bases from V and 4 from J, leaving 10 bases between them. The CDR3 runs 14 residues. CDR1 and CDR2 from the germline V gene are SGHRS and YFSETQ. The CDR3, as DNA: TGCGCCAGCAGCTTGGAAGGTGGTGGCACTGAAGCTTTCTTT. Protein product: CASSLEGGGTEAFF.

V usage is TRBV4-3 and J usage is TRBJ1-1; no reliable D call. Between the trimmed V and J ends, which lost 4 bases and 1 base, there was a span of 7 bases. CDR1 and CDR2 (germline): LGHNA, YSLEER. This CDR3 has 13 residues. Here the CDR3 reads CASSRTKNTEAFF. Here the CDR3 DNA reads TGCGCCAGCAGCCGCACTAAGAACACTGAAGCTTTCTTT.

The chain combines TRBV28 with TRBJ2-2; 8 nucleotides agree with TRBD1. The CDR3 totals 14 residues. CDR1 is MDHEN, CDR2 SYDVKM, per germline. V lost 3 bases and J lost 4; bases outside the gene matches: 1. The CDR3 loop is CASSFGTGTGELFF. The CDR3 region has the DNA TGTGCCAGCAGTTTTGGGACAGGCACCGGGGAGCTGTTTTTT.

V gene TRBV21-1 combines with J gene TRBJ2-1; no DNA check was done on the table's D call, TRBD1. TRBV21-1 is flagged as a pseudogene. There are 15 residues in the CDR3. The CDR3 spells CASSKTGGSYNEQFF. In DNA, the CDR3 is TGTGCCAGCAGCAAAACAGGGGGCTCCTACAATGAGCAGTTCTTC.

The V gene is TRBV19, the J gene TRBJ2-3; 7 bases map to TRBD1. V gave up 4 bases and J gave up 4 bases; unmatched junction bases: 14. The CDR3 loop spans 17 amino acids. Germline assignment: CDR1 LNHDA and CDR2 SQIVND (reference sequence). CDR3 region: CASSTRQGRDPPDTQYF. The CDR3 coding sequence is TGTGCCAGTAGTACCAGACAGGGACGGGATCCACCAGATACGCAGTATTTT.

The chain has TRBV7-9 and TRBJ2-3; 9 bases are shared with TRBD1. This CDR3 has 18 residues. V gave up 1 base and J gave up 6 bases; unmatched junction bases: 14. The germline gives CDR1 SEHNR, CDR2 FQNEAQ (reference sequence). CDR3 bases: TGTGCCAGCAGCTTAGTGCCTCTTACAGGGGGCGCCCCTGATACGCAGTATTTT. Its translation is CASSLVPLTGGAPDTQYF. Supplemented by reference TRBV7-9 and TRBJ2-3, the full variable domain reads DTGVSQNPRHKITKRGQNVTFRCDPISEHNRLYWYRQTLGQGPEFLTYFQNEAQLEKSRLLSDRFSAERPKGSFSTLEIQRTEQGDSAMYLCASSLVPLTGGAPDTQYFGPGTRLTVL.

The chain uses TRBV11-2 and TRBJ2-2, with D hard to call. This CDR3 is 14 amino acids long. V gave up 2 bases and J gave up 6 bases, with 10 bases separating them. Germline V CDR1 and CDR2: SGHAT, FQNNGV. CDR3 residues: CASSLRLRSGELFF. The CDR3 DNA is TGTGCCAGCAGCTTACGACTGCGGTCCGGGGAGCTGTTTTTT.

The J gene is TRBJ1-2, the V gene TRBV7-3, with 9 bases lining up with TRBD1. The CDR3 is made up of 13 amino acids. The trim removed 5 bases at V and 4 bases at J, leaving 2 bases unmatched. In germline, CDR1 is SGHTA, CDR2 FQGTGA. The chain's CDR3 is CASSETGGYGYTF. In nucleotides, the CDR3 is TGTGCCAGCAGCGAGACAGGGGGCTATGGCTACACCTTC.